This TCR beta chain was profiled in a study of T cell responses to AZD1222 COVID-19 vaccine. Here immunoSEQ multiplex PCR was the method, and the copy in TCRdb shows in-frame clones only, minus some. The sample has about 140,000 clones, around 93% seen once. Germline V lookup: CDR1 SNHLY, CDR2 FYNNEI. Trimming removed 11 bases from V and 6 bases from J, with 13 bases in between. The CDR3 is 11 residues long. Here the sequenced sample was peripheral blood, taken on day 0 of AZD1222 vaccination. The chain carries TRBV2 and TRBJ1-2; D is unclear. The origin of this receptor is an adult in good health. Here the CDR3 reads CAGFQWDGYTF. The CDR3 region has the DNA TGTGCCGGCTTCCAATGGGATGGCTACACCTTC.